This TCR beta chain was found in a study of control samples from healthy donors and cancer patients. The assay was immunoSEQ multiplex PCR, and TCRdb's table has in-frame clones only and misses some. Found here are some 120,000 clones, 88% of them singletons; the top ten hold 2% to 3%. V lost 4 bases and J lost 5, with 5 bases in between. The CDR3 sequence is 11 residues long. CDR1 is ENHRY, CDR2 SYGVKD, per germline. V is TRBV10-3 and J is TRBJ1-1, with D unresolved. The sequencing sample was made of blood. The source of this sequence is a woman in her 70s in good health. The CDR3 DNA reads as TGTGCCATCAGTGGGATAACTGAAGCTTTCTTT. The encoded protein is CAISGITEAFF.